The source of this T cell receptor (beta chain) is a study of T cell responses to AZD1222 COVID-19 vaccine. General observations from the study: Close to half of spike-specific TCRs reportedly recognize unmutated variant regions. White British ancestry dominated among donors, who included more females, and clonal diversity was possibly underestimated.

About this clone itself: What it recognizes is unknown.

Second-dose recipients at about 4 or about 12 weeks were treated as one pooled group. Assay used: immunoSEQ multiplex PCR; TCRdb lists only in-frame clones, some missing. The sample carries about 150,000 clones, 70% to 90% recorded once. The receptor was isolated from an adult who received the AZD1222 COVID-19 vaccine. The specimen comprised peripheral blood, sampled 28 days after the second AZD1222 dose.

The CDR3 DNA sequence: TGTGCCAGCAGGACCCCGCGGCACTACTCCTACGAGCAGTACTTC. It codes for CASRTPRHYSYEQYF. V gene TRBV11-2 combines with J gene TRBJ2-7; D ambiguous. The CDR3 length is 15 residues. V was pared by 6 bases and J by 0 bases, with 15 bases between. Per germline, CDR1 SGHAT and CDR2 FQNNGV.